This TCR beta chain was sequenced during a study of blood T cell repertoires in COVID-19. Study-wide background: From T cells, B-cell-depleted T cells, or PBMCs came the material, which was cDNA or gDNA.

The V gene end was trimmed by 5 bases and the J gene end by 7 bases; junction bases not matched to a gene: 7. The CDR3 is made up of 14 amino acids. The V gene's germline CDR1 is SGHNT and CDR2 YYREEE (reference sequence). In the original analysis: Nucleated cell number was recorded as an estimate derived from reference gene primer amplification. TCRdb's table, derived via immunoSEQ multiplex PCR, lists solely in-frame clones and lacks some. Clone size and the V and J calls come from that table; the DNA yielded D and trimming. Among around 100,000 clones listed, roughly 69% were seen once. The origin of this receptor is a man older than 75 with acute or convalescent COVID-19. This chain connects TRBV5-4 to TRBJ1-2, with TRBD1 matching over 11 bases. The specimen sequenced was peripheral blood. CDR3 in DNA: TGTGCCAGCAGTACGGACAGGGGGCAGGGTGGCTACACCTTC. Residues: CASSTDRGQGGYTF.